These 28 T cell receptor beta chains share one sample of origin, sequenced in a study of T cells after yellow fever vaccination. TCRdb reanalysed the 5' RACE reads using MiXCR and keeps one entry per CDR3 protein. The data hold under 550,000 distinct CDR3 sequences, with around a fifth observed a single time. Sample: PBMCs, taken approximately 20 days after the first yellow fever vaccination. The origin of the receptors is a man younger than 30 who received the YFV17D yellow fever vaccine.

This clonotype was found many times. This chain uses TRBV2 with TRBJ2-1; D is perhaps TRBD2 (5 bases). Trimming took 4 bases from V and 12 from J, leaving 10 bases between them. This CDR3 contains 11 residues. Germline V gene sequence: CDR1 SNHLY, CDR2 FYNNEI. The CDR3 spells CASSAQRRQFF. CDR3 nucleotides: TGTGCCAGCAGTGCACAGCGGAGGCAGTTCTTC.

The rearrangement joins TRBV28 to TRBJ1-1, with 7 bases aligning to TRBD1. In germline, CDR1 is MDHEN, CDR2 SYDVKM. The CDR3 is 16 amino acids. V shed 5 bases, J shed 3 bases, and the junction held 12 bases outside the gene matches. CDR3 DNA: TGTGCCAGCAGTCCTACAGGGGCGGGTCGGTACACTGAAGCTTTCTTT. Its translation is CASSPTGAGRYTEAFF.

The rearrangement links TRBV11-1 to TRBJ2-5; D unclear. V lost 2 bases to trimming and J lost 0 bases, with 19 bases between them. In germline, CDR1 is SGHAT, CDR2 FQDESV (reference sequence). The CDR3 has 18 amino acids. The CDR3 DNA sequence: TGTGCCAGCAGCTTATCTCCTCGTGGCAGCCGTTACCAAGAGACCCAGTACTTC. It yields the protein CASSLSPRGSRYQETQYF.

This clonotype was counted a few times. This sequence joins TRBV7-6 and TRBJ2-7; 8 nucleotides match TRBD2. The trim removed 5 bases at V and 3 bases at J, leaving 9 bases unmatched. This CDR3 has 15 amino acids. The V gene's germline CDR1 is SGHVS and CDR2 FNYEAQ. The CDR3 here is CASSPEREYGYEQYF. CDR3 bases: TGTGCCAGCAGCCCAGAGCGGGAGTACGGCTACGAGCAGTACTTC.

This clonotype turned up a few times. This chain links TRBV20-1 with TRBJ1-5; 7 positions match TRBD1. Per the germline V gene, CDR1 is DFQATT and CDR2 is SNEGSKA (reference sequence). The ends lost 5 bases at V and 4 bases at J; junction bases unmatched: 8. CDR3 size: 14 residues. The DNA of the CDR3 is TGCAGTGCTCCGGACAGGTCGAGAAATCAGCCCCAGCATTTT. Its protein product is CSAPDRSRNQPQHF.

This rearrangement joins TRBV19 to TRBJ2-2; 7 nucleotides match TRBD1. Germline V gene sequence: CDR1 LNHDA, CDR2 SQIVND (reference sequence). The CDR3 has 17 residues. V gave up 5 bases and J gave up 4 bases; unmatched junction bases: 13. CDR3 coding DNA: TGTGCCAGTAGTCCGCAGGACAGGCCCCAGGGCACCGGGGAGCTGTTTTTT. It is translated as CASSPQDRPQGTGELFF.

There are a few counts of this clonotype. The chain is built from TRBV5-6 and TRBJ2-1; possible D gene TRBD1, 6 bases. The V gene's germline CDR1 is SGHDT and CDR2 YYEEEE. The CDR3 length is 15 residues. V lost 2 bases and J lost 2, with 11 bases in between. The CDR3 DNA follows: TGTGCCAGCAGCTTAGGGGGTATAACCTACAATGAGCAGTTCTTC. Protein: CASSLGGITYNEQFF. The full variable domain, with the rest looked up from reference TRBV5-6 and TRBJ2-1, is DAGVTQSPTHLIKTRGQQVTLRCSPKSGHDTVSWYQQALGQGPQFIFQYYEEEERQRGNFPDRFSGHQFPNYSSELNVNALLLGDSALYLCASSLGGITYNEQFFGPGTRLTVL.

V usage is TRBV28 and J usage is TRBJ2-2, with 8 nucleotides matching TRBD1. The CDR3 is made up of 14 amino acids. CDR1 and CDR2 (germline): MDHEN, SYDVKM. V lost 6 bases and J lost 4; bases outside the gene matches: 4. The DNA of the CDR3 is TGTGCCAGCAGGGTCAGGGGGCCCACCGGGGAGCTGTTTTTT. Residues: CASRVRGPTGELFF.

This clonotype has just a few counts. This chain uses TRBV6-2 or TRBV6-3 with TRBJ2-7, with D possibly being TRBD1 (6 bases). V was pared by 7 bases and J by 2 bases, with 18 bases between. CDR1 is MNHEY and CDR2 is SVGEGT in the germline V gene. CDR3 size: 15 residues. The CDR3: CASKPGARLTYEQYF. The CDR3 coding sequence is TGTGCCAGCAAGCCAGGGGCGCGCCTAACCTACGAGCAGTACTTC.

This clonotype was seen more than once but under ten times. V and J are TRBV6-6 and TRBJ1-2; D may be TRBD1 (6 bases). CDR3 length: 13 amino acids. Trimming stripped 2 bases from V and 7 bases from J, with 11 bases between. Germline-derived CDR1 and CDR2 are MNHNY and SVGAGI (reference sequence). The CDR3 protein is CASSYRGKGGYTF. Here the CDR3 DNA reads TGTGCCAGCAGTTACAGGGGGAAGGGTGGCTACACCTTC.

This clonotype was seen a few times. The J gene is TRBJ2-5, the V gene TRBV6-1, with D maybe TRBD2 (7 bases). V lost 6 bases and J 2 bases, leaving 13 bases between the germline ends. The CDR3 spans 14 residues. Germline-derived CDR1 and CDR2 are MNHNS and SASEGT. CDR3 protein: CASSMGGAQETQYF. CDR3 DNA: TGTGCCAGCAGCATGGGGGGGGCACAAGAGACCCAGTACTTC.

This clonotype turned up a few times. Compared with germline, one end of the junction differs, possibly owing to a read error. In DNA form, the CDR3 reads TGTGCCAGCAGCCTAGACAAGGCGCGTCAGCAGTTCTTC. This gives the protein CASSLDKARQQFF. V and J are TRBV11-3 and TRBJ2-1; D gene ambiguous. Germline V gene lookup returns CDR1 SGHNT and CDR2 YENEEA. The CDR3 is 13 amino acids.

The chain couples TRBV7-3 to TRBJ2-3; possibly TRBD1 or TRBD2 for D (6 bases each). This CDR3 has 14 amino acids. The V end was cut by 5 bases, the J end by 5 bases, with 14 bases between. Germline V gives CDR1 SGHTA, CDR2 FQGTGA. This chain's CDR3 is CASSPGAGIDTQYF. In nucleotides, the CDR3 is TGTGCCAGCAGCCCAGGGGCGGGGATAGATACGCAGTATTTT.

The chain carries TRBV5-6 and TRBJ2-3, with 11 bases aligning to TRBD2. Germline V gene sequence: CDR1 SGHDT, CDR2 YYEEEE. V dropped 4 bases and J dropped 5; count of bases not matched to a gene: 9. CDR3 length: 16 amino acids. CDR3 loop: CASSAPGLAVVDTQYF. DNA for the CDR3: TGTGCCAGCAGCGCACCGGGACTAGCGGTTGTAGATACGCAGTATTTT.

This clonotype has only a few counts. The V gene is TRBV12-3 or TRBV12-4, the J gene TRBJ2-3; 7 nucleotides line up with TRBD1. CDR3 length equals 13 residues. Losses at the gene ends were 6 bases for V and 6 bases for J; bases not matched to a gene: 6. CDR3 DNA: TGTGCCAGCAGGGGAACAGGGGCGGATACGCAGTATTTT. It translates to CASRGTGADTQYF.

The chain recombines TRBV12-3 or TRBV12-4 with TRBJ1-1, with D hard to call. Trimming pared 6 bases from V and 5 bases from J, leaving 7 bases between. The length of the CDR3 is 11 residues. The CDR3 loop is CASRAGTEAFF. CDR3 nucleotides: TGTGCCAGCAGAGCCGGAACTGAAGCTTTCTTT.

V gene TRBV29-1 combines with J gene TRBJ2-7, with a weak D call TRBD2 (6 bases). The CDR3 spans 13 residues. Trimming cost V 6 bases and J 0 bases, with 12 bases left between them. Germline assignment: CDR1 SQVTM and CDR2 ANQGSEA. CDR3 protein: CSVDWDSSYEQYF. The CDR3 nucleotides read TGCAGCGTCGACTGGGACTCCTCCTACGAGCAGTACTTC.

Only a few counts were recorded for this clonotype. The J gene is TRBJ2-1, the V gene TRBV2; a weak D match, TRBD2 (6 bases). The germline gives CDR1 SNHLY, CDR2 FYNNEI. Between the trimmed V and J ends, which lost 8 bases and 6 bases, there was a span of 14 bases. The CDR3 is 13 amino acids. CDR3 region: CASGGITSNEQFF. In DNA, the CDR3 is TGTGCCAGCGGAGGGATAACGAGCAATGAGCAGTTCTTC.

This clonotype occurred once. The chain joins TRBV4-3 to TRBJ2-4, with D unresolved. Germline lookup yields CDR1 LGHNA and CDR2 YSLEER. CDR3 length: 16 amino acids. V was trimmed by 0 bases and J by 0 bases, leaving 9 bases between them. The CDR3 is CASSQDMKLAKNIQYF. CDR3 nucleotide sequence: TGCGCCAGCAGCCAAGATATGAAGCTAGCCAAAAACATTCAGTACTTC.

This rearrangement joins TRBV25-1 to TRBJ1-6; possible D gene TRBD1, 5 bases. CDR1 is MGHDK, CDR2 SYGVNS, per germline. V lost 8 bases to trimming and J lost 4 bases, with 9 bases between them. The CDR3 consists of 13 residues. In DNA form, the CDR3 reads TGTGCCAGCGGGGGACGTTATAATTCACCCCTCCACTTT. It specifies CASGGRYNSPLHF. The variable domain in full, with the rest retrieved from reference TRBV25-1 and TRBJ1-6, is EADIYQTPRYLVIGTGKKITLECSQTMGHDKMYWYQQDPGMELHLIHYSYGVNSTEKGDLSSESTVSRIRTEHFPLTLESARPSHTSQYLCASGGRYNSPLHFGNGTRLTVT.

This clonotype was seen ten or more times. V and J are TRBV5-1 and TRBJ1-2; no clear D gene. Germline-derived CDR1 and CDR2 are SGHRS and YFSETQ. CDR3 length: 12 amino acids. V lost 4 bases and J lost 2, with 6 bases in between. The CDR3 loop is CASSTDNYGYTF. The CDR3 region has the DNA TGCGCCAGCAGCACCGACAACTATGGCTACACCTTC.

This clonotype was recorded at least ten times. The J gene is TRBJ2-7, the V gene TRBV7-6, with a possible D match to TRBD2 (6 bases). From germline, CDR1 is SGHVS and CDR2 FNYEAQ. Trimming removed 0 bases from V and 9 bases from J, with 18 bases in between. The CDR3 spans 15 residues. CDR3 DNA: TGTGCCAGCAGCTTAGCCCCACTCGGCAGGGAGGCGCAGTACTTC. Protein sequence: CASSLAPLGREAQYF.

CDR3 DNA sequence: TGCAGCGTACCTCTGGGCTCCGAAGCTTTCTTT. Protein sequence: CSVPLGSEAFF. The rearrangement joins TRBV29-1 to TRBJ1-1; no definite D call. Trimming removed 6 bases at V and 8 bases at J, with 13 bases between. Per the germline V gene, CDR1 is SQVTM and CDR2 is ANQGSEA. This CDR3 comprises 11 residues.

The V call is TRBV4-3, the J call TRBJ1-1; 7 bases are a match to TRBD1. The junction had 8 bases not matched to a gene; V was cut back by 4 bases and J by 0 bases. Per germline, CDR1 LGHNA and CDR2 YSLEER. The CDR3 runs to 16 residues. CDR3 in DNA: TGCGCCAGCAGCCCCGACAGGGTATTAATGAACACTGAAGCTTTCTTT. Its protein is CASSPDRVLMNTEAFF.

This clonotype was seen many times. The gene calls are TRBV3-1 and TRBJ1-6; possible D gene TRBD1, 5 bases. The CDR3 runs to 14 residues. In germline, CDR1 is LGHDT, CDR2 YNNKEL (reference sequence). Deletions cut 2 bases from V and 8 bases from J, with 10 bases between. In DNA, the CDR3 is TGTGCCAGCAGCCAATTCGGAGGGGATTCACCCCTCCACTTT. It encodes CASSQFGGDSPLHF.

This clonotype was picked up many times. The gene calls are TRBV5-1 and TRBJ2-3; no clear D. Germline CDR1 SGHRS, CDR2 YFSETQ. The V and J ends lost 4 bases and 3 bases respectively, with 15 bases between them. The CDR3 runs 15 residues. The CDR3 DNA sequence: TGCGCCAGCAGCCAGGTTATCGGGTCAACAGATACGCAGTATTTT. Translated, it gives CASSQVIGSTDTQYF.

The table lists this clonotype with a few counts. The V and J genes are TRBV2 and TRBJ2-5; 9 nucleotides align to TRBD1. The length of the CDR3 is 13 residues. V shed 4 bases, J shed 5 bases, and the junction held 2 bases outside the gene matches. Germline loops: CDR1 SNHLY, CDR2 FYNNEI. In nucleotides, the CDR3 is TGTGCCAGCAGTGGTGACAGGGGGGAGACCCAGTACTTC. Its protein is CASSGDRGETQYF.

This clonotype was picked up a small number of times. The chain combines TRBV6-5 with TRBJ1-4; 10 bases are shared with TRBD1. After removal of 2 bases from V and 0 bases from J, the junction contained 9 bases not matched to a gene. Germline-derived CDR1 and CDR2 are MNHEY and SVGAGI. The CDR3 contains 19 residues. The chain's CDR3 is CASSYGTGASDATNEKLFF. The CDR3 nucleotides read TGTGCCAGCAGTTACGGGACAGGGGCGTCCGACGCAACTAATGAAAAACTGTTTTTT.